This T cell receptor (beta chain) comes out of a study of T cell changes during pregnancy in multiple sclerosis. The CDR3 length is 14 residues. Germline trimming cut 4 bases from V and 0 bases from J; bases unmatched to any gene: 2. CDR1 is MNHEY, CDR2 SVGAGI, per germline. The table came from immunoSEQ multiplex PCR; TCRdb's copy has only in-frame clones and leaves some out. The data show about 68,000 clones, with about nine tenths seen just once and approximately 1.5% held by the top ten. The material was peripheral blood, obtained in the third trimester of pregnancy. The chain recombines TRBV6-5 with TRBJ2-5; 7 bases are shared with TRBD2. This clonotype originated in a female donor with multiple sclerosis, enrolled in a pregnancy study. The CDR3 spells CASSWDYHQETQYF. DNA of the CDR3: TGTGCCAGCAGTTGGGACTACCACCAAGAGACCCAGTACTTC.